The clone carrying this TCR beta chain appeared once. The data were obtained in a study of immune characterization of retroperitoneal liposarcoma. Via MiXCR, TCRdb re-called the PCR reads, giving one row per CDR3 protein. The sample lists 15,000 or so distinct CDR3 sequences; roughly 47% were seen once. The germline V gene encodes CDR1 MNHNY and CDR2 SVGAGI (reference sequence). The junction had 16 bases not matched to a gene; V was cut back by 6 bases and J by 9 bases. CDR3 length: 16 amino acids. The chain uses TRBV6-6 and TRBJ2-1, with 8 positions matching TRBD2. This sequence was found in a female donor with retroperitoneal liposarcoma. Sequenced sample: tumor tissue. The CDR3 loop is CASSDGQSGSLGEQFF. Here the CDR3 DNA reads TGTGCCAGCAGCGACGGCCAAAGCGGGAGCCTCGGTGAGCAGTTCTTC.